This T cell receptor (beta chain) derives from a study of early T cells in non-severe SARS-CoV-2 infection. Study overall: Sequencing was performed on bulk RNA from unsorted whole blood, leaving chains unpaired.

Unique molecular identifiers were added to individual cDNA molecules. One entry per CDR3 protein results from TCRdb running MiXCR on the 5' RACE reads. The table records some 110,000 distinct CDR3 sequences, just under 15% of them present only once. Germline CDR1 DFQATT, CDR2 SNEGSKA (reference sequence). The CDR3 runs to 14 residues. V lost 3 bases and J lost 4, with 15 bases in between. Regarding the study as a whole: Comparison of clonotypes with VDJdb favored anti-spike CD8 responses while missing private and CD4 specificities.

A note on this clonotype: The antigen remains unidentified.

The specimen sequenced was whole blood. The chain is built from TRBV20-1 and TRBJ1-1; weak D call: TRBD1 (6 bases). This sequence originates from an adult who was a healthcare worker with PCR-confirmed SARS-CoV-2 infection or an uninfected control (not recorded which). CDR3 in DNA: TGCAGTGCTAGCGAAGGAGGACAGCCCACTGAAGCTTTCTTT. Translated, it gives CSASEGGQPTEAFF.